These T cell receptor beta chains were read from a single sample in a study of cytomegalovirus exposure and HLA in healthy donors. Clones were sequenced by immunoSEQ multiplex PCR, and TCRdb holds only the in-frame ones, with some missing. The data hold around 120,000 clones, with roughly 80% observed a single time. Sequencing was performed on PBMCs. The receptors shown here come from a male donor in good health and CMV-seronegative. CDR3s include the opening cysteine and the closing phenylalanine or tryptophan. Fields, in order: V gene, D gene, J gene, clone size, CDR3 protein, CDR3 DNA. The D gene is left open where the match is weak. Size values are once, few and many counts, or a class for expanded clones, and some rows have none.

>TRBV2|.|TRBJ1-1|.
CASSVYPGHRAFF
TGTGCCAGCAGTGTATACCCGGGACATAGGGCTTTCTTT
>TRBV30|TRBD2|TRBJ2-5|.
CAWSGTSGGLLGETQYF
TGTGCCTGGAGTGGGACTAGCGGGGGATTATTGGGGGAGACCCAGTACTTC
>TRBV5-1|TRBD1|TRBJ1-6|.
CASSLGAGGMNNSPLHF
TGCGCCAGCAGCTTGGGCGCAGGGGGCATGAATAATTCACCCCTCCACTTT
>TRBV10-1|.|TRBJ2-1|.
CASPPRGLDEQFF
TGCGCCAGCCCGCCCCGGGGGTTGGATGAGCAGTTCTTC
>TRBV5-1|.|TRBJ1-4|.
CASSLAAANEKLFF
TGCGCCAGCAGCTTGGCGGCGGCTAATGAAAAACTGTTTTTT
>TRBV27|.|TRBJ1-6|.
CASSLYGGAGSPLHF
TGTGCCAGCAGTTTATATGGGGGCGCCGGGTCACCCCTCCACTTT
>TRBV30|.|TRBJ2-5|once
CAWSPVLRETQYF
TGTGCCTGGAGCCCCGTGCTAAGAGAGACCCAGTACTTC
>TRBV15|TRBD2|TRBJ2-3|.
CATSRGTSGGTDTQYF
TGTGCCACCAGCAGAGGGACTAGCGGGGGTACAGATACGCAGTATTTT
>TRBV5-1|.|TRBJ2-3|.
CASSLVQISTDTQYF
TGCGCCAGCAGCTTGGTCCAGATTAGCACAGATACGCAGTATTTT
>TRBV9|TRBD1|TRBJ2-1|.
CASSVDSGGVRDEQFF
TGTGCCAGCAGCGTAGATTCAGGGGGCGTTAGGGATGAGCAGTTCTTC
>TRBV6-4|.|TRBJ2-1|.
CASSDSGASYNEQFF
TGTGCCAGCAGTGACTCAGGGGCGTCCTACAATGAGCAGTTCTTC
>TRBV6-5|TRBD1|TRBJ1-2|once
CASSYADRVGGYTF
TGTGCCAGCAGTTACGCTGACAGGGTAGGCGGCTACACCTTC
>TRBV10-3|TRBD2|TRBJ2-1|few
CAISGTSGGYYNEQFF
TGTGCCATCAGCGGGACTAGCGGGGGGTACTACAATGAGCAGTTCTTC
>TRBV10-3|TRBD1|TRBJ2-7|.
CAISPDRVTYEQYF
TGTGCCATCAGCCCCGACAGGGTAACCTACGAGCAGTACTTC
>TRBV30|.|TRBJ2-7|.
CAWSRDSYEQYF
TGTGCCTGGAGCCGGGACTCATACGAGCAGTACTTC
>TRBV30|.|TRBJ2-7|.
CAWSDTGGWAYEQYF
TGTGCCTGGAGTGATACAGGTGGTTGGGCCTACGAGCAGTACTTC
>TRBV7-7|TRBD2|TRBJ2-1|once
CASSPRELAGYEQFF
TGTGCCAGCAGCCCCAGAGAACTAGCGGGATATGAGCAGTTCTTC
>TRBV5-1|.|TRBJ2-1|.
CASSSAGQDYNEQFF
TGCGCCAGCAGCTCCGCTGGGCAAGACTACAATGAGCAGTTCTTC
>TRBV7-8|.|TRBJ2-7|.
CASSLERARLIYEQYF
TGTGCCAGCAGCTTAGAGCGAGCAAGGCTAATCTACGAGCAGTACTTC
>TRBV7-9|TRBD2|TRBJ2-1|.
CASSLGGLAGVINEQFF
TGTGCCAGCAGCTTAGGGGGACTAGCGGGAGTGATTAATGAGCAGTTCTTC
>TRBV10-1|.|TRBJ2-7|.
CASSEQAHYEQYF
TGCGCCAGCAGTGAGCAGGCTCACTACGAGCAGTACTTC
>TRBV7-9|.|TRBJ2-7|once
CASSLSASFHEQYF
TGTGCCAGCAGCTTATCGGCTAGTTTCCACGAGCAGTACTTC
>TRBV5-6|TRBD1|TRBJ2-3|.
CASSLGGTGRTDTQYF
TGTGCCAGCAGCTTGGGTGGGACAGGGCGCACAGATACGCAGTATTTT
>TRBV7-9|.|TRBJ1-1|.
CASSLDTGETEAFF
TGTGCCAGCAGCTTAGATACGGGGGAAACTGAAGCTTTCTTT
>TRBV28|.|TRBJ1-3|.
CASSPGVTERNTIYF
TGTGCCAGCAGTCCGGGGGTCACGGAACGAAACACCATATATTTT
>TRBV28|.|TRBJ1-5|.
CASFTRGGQPQHF
TGTGCCAGCTTTACGAGGGGGGGTCAGCCCCAGCATTTT
>TRBV5-1|.|TRBJ1-4|.
CASSAGDREKLFF
TGCGCCAGCAGCGCAGGTGATAGGGAAAAACTGTTTTTT
>TRBV7-9|TRBD1|TRBJ2-1|.
CASSPGTGVRNEQFF
TGTGCCAGCAGCCCAGGGACAGGGGTGCGGAATGAGCAGTTCTTC
>TRBV6-6|.|TRBJ1-2|.
CASRYSGARGYTF
TGTGCCAGCCGCTACTCGGGGGCGCGGGGCTACACCTTC
>TRBV5-8|TRBD1|TRBJ1-3|.
CASRIRTGGNTIYF
TGTGCCAGCAGAATTAGGACAGGGGGAAACACCATATATTTT
>TRBV18|.|TRBJ1-1|once
CASSLKGETEAFF
TGTGCCAGCTCACTCAAGGGGGAGACCGAAGCTTTCTTT
>TRBV5-6|.|TRBJ2-7|once
CASAGEDSYEQYF
TGTGCGAGCGCTGGGGAGGACTCCTACGAGCAGTACTTC
>TRBV7-9|TRBD2|TRBJ2-3|once
CASSLASGRVDTQYF
TGTGCCAGCAGCTTAGCTAGCGGGAGGGTAGATACGCAGTATTTT
>TRBV5-1|.|TRBJ1-1|once
CASSPDNDNEAFF
TGCGCCAGCAGCCCCGACAACGATAATGAAGCTTTCTTT
>TRBV30|TRBD1|TRBJ1-5|.
CAWGPQGAQPQHF
TGTGCCTGGGGACCACAGGGGGCTCAGCCCCAGCATTTT
>TRBV29-1|.|TRBJ2-2|.
CSGTTGGELFF
TGCAGCGGCACGACAGGCGGGGAGCTGTTTTTT
>TRBV6-1|.|TRBJ2-7|.
CASSMEATYEQYF
TGTGCCAGCAGTATGGAGGCCACCTACGAGCAGTACTTC
>TRBV7-2|.|TRBJ2-2|few
CASSLGPSPLSGGELFF
TGTGCCAGCAGCTTAGGCCCCTCCCCACTCTCTGGCGGGGAGCTGTTTTTT